This T cell receptor beta chain emerged from a study of early T cells in non-severe SARS-CoV-2 infection. The overall study: Sequenced material consisted of bulk RNA (from unsorted whole blood), and chains were unpaired. Study results and caveats: Database matching using VDJdb favored anti-spike CD8 responses, with private and CD4 specificities left missing.

Separate cDNA molecules each had unique molecular identifiers attached to them. TCRdb reanalysed the 5' RACE reads using MiXCR and keeps one entry per CDR3 protein. The sample lists tens of thousands of distinct CDR3 sequences; roughly 5.3% were seen once. This clonotype was counted many times. What it binds is unknown. The ends lost 2 bases at V and 8 bases at J; junction bases unmatched: 5. There are 13 residues in the CDR3. Germline values: CDR1 MNHEY, CDR2 SVGAGI. The genes are TRBV6-5 and TRBJ1-1, with 7 bases fitting TRBD1. The material sequenced was whole blood. This clonotype originated in an adult who was a healthcare worker with PCR-confirmed SARS-CoV-2 infection or an uninfected control (not recorded which). The CDR3 DNA sequence: TGTGCCAGCAGTTACCTGTCGGACAGGGAAGCTTTCTTT. This gives the protein CASSYLSDREAFF.